Only a few counts were recorded for the clone carrying this T cell receptor (beta chain). Its target is unknown. This specimen belongs to a study of blood T cells in healthy people across ages. Study as a whole: About one barcoded beta molecule per two T cells came from capture by template switching.

Overall study findings and caveats: Naive CD4+ cell counts and diversity both ran higher in long-lived than in aged donors.

A sample-barcoded 5' primer and a J-beta primer mix were used in a second PCR of roughly 7 to 11 cycles. Via MiXCR, TCRdb re-called the 5' RACE reads, giving one row per CDR3 protein. The repertoire holds about 2 million distinct CDR3 sequences, with roughly 50% as singletons. Looked up from germline, CDR1 is SGHTA and CDR2 is FQGNSA. CDR3 length equals 15 residues. Trimming removed 1 base from V and 9 bases from J; junction bases left unmatched: 6. The sequence was collected from a woman aged 40-49 years in good health. Sequencing was performed on blood. The chain combines TRBV7-2 with TRBJ2-1; 10 nucleotides match TRBD1. CDR3 amino acids: CASSLGGTGAGEQFF. CDR3 in DNA: TGTGCCAGCAGCTTAGGGGGGACAGGGGCCGGTGAGCAGTTCTTC.